One and the same sample provided the 29 T cell receptor beta chains below, sequenced in a study of control samples from healthy donors and cancer patients. Assay: immunoSEQ multiplex PCR; the TCRdb copy retains only in-frame clones and omits some. The repertoire holds over 100,000 clones, with about 92% as singletons. The sequenced sample was blood. These receptors were obtained from a woman between 45 and 65 years old in good health.

The chain has TRBV19 and TRBJ2-2, with D perhaps assigned TRBD1 or TRBD2 (7 bases each). V gave up 7 bases and J gave up 6 bases, with 21 bases separating them. This CDR3 is 16 amino acids long. CDR1 is LNHDA, CDR2 SQIVND, per germline (reference sequence). Here the CDR3 reads CASTRQGGGPAGELFF. The CDR3 coding sequence is TGTGCCAGTACCCGGCAGGGGGGAGGGCCAGCCGGGGAGCTGTTTTTT. Full variable domain (missing parts from reference TRBV19 and TRBJ2-2): DGGITQSPKYLFRKEGQNVTLSCEQNLNHDAMYWYRQDPGQGLRLIYYSQIVNDFQKGDIAEGYSVSREKKESFPLTVTSAQKNPTAFYLCASTRQGGGPAGELFFGEGSRLTVL.

V gene TRBV21-1 combines with J gene TRBJ2-7; the table names TRBD2, a call not compared with the DNA. TRBV21-1 is given as a pseudogene. The CDR3 extends over 17 amino acids. In DNA, the CDR3 is TGTGCCAGCAGCAAAGCGCTCGGAGACTTTGACTCCTACGAGCAGTACTTC. It translates to CASSKALGDFDSYEQYF.

This chain links TRBV6-1 with TRBJ2-3, with D hard to call. Trimming removed 3 bases from V and 2 bases from J, with 0 bases in between. The CDR3 is 11 residues long. From germline, CDR1 is MNHNS and CDR2 SASEGT. In DNA, the CDR3 is TGTGCCAGCAGTGACACAGATACGCAGTATTTT. Protein: CASSDTDTQYF.

The chain uses TRBV6-1 and TRBJ1-6, with D unclear. The germline V and J ends were trimmed by 2 bases and 9 bases, with 8 bases remaining between them. CDR1 and CDR2 (germline): MNHNS, SASEGT. This CDR3 comprises 13 residues. The CDR3 sequence is CASSETGVSPLHF. CDR3 in DNA: TGTGCCAGCAGTGAAACGGGTGTTTCACCCCTCCACTTT.

This clone was detected once. The V call is TRBV20-1, the J call TRBJ2-7; D possibly matches TRBD1 or TRBD2 (7 bases each). This CDR3 has 15 residues. With 3 bases removed from V and 3 bases from J, the gap between germline ends came to 18 bases. CDR1 and CDR2 (germline): DFQATT, SNEGSKA (reference sequence). CDR3 amino acids: CSASEGGGGDYEQYF. The DNA of the CDR3 is TGCAGTGCTAGTGAAGGGGGCGGGGGAGACTACGAGCAGTACTTC.

The V and J genes are TRBV3-1 (or the pseudogene TRBV3-2) and TRBJ2-3; TRBD2 matches 8 bases. J lost 4 bases, V lost 1 base, and 7 bases had no gene match. The CDR3 consists of 16 residues. Germline V gene lookup returns CDR1 LGHDT and CDR2 YNNKEL (reference sequence). CDR3 nucleotide sequence: TGTGCCAGCAGCCAAGGGGGGGGACTAGGATCAGATACGCAGTATTTT. The encoded protein is CASSQGGGLGSDTQYF.

This chain uses TRBV6-5 with TRBJ1-2, with D hard to call. V shed 5 bases and J shed 6 bases, with 7 bases lying between them. The length of the CDR3 is 11 residues. Germline CDR1 MNHEY, CDR2 SVGAGI. CDR3 loop: CASSRQDGYTF. The CDR3, as DNA: TGTGCCAGCAGTCGACAAGATGGCTACACCTTC.

This clone was detected only once. The chain combines TRBV30 with TRBJ1-1; D may be TRBD1 (6 bases). The germline V gene has CDR1 GTSNPN and CDR2 SVGIG (reference sequence). With 4 bases removed from V and 2 bases from J, the gap between germline ends came to 14 bases. The CDR3 has 14 residues. The CDR3 here is CAWKRTVGNTEAFF. The CDR3 region has the DNA TGTGCCTGGAAGAGGACAGTAGGAAACACTGAAGCTTTCTTT.

The chain combines TRBV11-2 with TRBJ1-2; maybe TRBD1 (6 bases). Per germline, CDR1 SGHAT and CDR2 FQNNGV. Trimming removed 1 base at V and 0 bases at J, with 9 bases between. This CDR3 region has 15 residues. The CDR3: CASSLAGTPNYGYTF. The CDR3 DNA reads TGTGCCAGCAGCTTAGCCGGGACACCTAACTATGGCTACACCTTC.

The V call is TRBV30, the J call TRBJ1-2; perhaps TRBD1 as D (6 bases). The ends were cut back, 2 bases at V and 6 bases at J, with 22 bases in the middle. CDR1 GTSNPN and CDR2 SVGIG come from the germline V gene (reference sequence). This CDR3 spans 16 amino acids. CDR3 residues: CAWSRFSNRVVNGYTF. Here the CDR3 DNA reads TGTGCCTGGAGTCGTTTTTCGAACAGGGTCGTAAATGGCTACACCTTC.

This clone occurred once. The gene calls are TRBV6-5 and TRBJ1-5; TRBD1 agrees at 10 bases. The CDR3 is 14 residues long. Trimming took 5 bases from V and 6 from J; bases not matched to a gene: 4. Per germline, CDR1 MNHEY and CDR2 SVGAGI. DNA for the CDR3: TGTGCCAGCAGTCTAGGGACAGGGGCTCAGCCCCAGCATTTT. This translates into CASSLGTGAQPQHF.

This rearrangement joins TRBV21-1 to TRBJ2-5; the DNA was not compared with TRBD1, the D call given in the table. TRBV21-1 is a pseudogene locus. The CDR3 runs 19 residues. CDR3 sequence (DNA): TGTGCCAGCAGCACTCACACCTCTATTTCGGGACAGGGGGAAGAGACCCAGTACTTC. This codes for CASSTHTSISGQGEETQYF.

The chain joins TRBV4-2 to TRBJ1-2; D is ambiguous. The CDR3 runs to 15 residues. Germline V gene sequence: CDR1 LGHNA, CDR2 YNFKEQ. The ends were cut back, 4 bases at V and 4 bases at J, with 16 bases in the middle. The CDR3 spells CASSPYGSGVYGYTF. CDR3 sequence (DNA): TGTGCCAGCAGCCCCTACGGGTCAGGTGTCTATGGCTACACCTTC.

The chain combines TRBV5-1 with TRBJ1-5; D gene uncertain. V was pared by 4 bases and J by 3 bases, with 14 bases between. The CDR3 is 15 amino acids. Germline-derived CDR1 and CDR2 are SGHRS and YFSETQ. CDR3: CASSPSPGTNQPQHF. The DNA of the CDR3 is TGCGCCAGCAGCCCCTCCCCGGGTACCAATCAGCCCCAGCATTTT. Filled out from reference TRBV5-1 and TRBJ1-5, the complete variable domain reads KAGVTQTPRYLIKTRGQQVTLSCSPISGHRSVSWYQQTPGQGLQFLFEYFSETQRNKGNFPGRFSGRQFSNSRSEMNVSTLELGDSALYLCASSPSPGTNQPQHFGDGTRLSIL.

V usage is TRBV3-1 (or the pseudogene TRBV3-2) and J usage is TRBJ2-7; TRBD2 aligns across 13 bases. The ends lost 0 bases at V and 4 bases at J; junction bases unmatched: 12. The CDR3 has 19 residues. The germline CDR1 and CDR2 sequences are LGHDT and YNNKEL (reference sequence). For the CDR3, the DNA is TGTGCCAGCAGCCAAGATCCCGCCGACAGGGGACTAGCGGGGTACGAGCAGTACTTC. Amino acids: CASSQDPADRGLAGYEQYF.

The chain joins TRBV7-8 to TRBJ1-4, with 7 bases identical to TRBD1. The J segment lost 4 bases and the V segment lost 5 bases, leaving 4 bases of the junction unmatched. This CDR3 is built from 14 residues. CDR1 and CDR2 from the germline V gene are SGHVS and FQNEAQ. The CDR3 protein is CASSGDSRNEKLFF. DNA for the CDR3: TGTGCCAGCAGCGGGGACAGCCGTAATGAAAAACTGTTTTTT.

The V call is TRBV5-4, the J call TRBJ2-3; no definite D call. The V end was cut by 0 bases, the J end by 3 bases, with 5 bases between. Germline-derived CDR1 and CDR2 are SGHNT and YYREEE (reference sequence). The CDR3 is made up of 13 amino acids. The CDR3 is CASSLGGTDTQYF. The DNA for the CDR3 is TGTGCCAGCAGCTTGGGTGGGACAGATACGCAGTATTTT.

V usage is TRBV7-9 and J usage is TRBJ1-1, with 7 positions matching TRBD1. Germline V gives CDR1 SEHNR, CDR2 FQNEAQ (reference sequence). The junction had 4 bases not matched to a gene; V was cut back by 5 bases and J by 4 bases. CDR3 length equals 13 residues. CDR3 nucleotide sequence: TGTGCCAGCAGCCGACAGGGTGGCACTGAAGCTTTCTTT. It encodes CASSRQGGTEAFF.

The chain carries TRBV5-4 and TRBJ2-3; 8 bases are shared with TRBD2. There are 15 residues in the CDR3. Germline V gives CDR1 SGHNT, CDR2 YYREEE (reference sequence). J was trimmed by 4 bases and V by 1 base; bases with no gene match: 5. For the CDR3, the DNA is TGTGCCAGCAGCTTGCGCGGGGGGCGGTCAGATACGCAGTATTTT. Amino acid sequence: CASSLRGGRSDTQYF.

This clone was seen a single time. The CDR3 sequence: CASSFGTPTGELFF. In DNA form, the CDR3 reads TGTGCCAGCAGCTTCGGGACTCCCACCGGGGAGCTGTTTTTT. The chain recombines TRBV5-6 with TRBJ2-2, with D possibly matching TRBD2 (6 bases). V was shortened by 2 bases and J by 4 bases, with 9 bases between the two germline ends. This CDR3 comprises 14 residues. The V gene's germline CDR1 is SGHDT and CDR2 YYEEEE.

The rearrangement joins TRBV6-2 or TRBV6-3 to TRBJ1-2, with D perhaps TRBD1 (6 bases). Germline assignment: CDR1 MNHEY and CDR2 SVGEGT. The CDR3 length is 16 residues. V lost 6 bases, J lost 5 bases, and 22 bases lay in between. CDR3 DNA: TGTGCCAGCAGCCATAAGACAGGTCCGGGCGGTTATGGCTACACCTTC. Amino acids: CASSHKTGPGGYGYTF.

The rearrangement joins TRBV28 to TRBJ1-3; weak D call: TRBD1 (5 bases). Trimming stripped 2 bases from V and 4 bases from J, with 9 bases between. The CDR3 length is 14 residues. Germline loops: CDR1 MDHEN, CDR2 SYDVKM. The CDR3 loop reads CASSLVGAGNTIYF. CDR3 DNA sequence: TGTGCCAGCAGTTTAGTAGGGGCAGGAAACACCATATATTTT.

The CDR3, as DNA: TGTGCCAGCAGTGAGCTTTGGAGGGGGGGGACTGAAGCTTTCTTT. Its protein product is CASSELWRGGTEAFF. V and J are TRBV6-1 and TRBJ1-1; tentatively, D is TRBD1 (6 bases). Per germline, CDR1 MNHNS and CDR2 SASEGT. The CDR3 has 15 amino acids. V lost 3 bases, J lost 5 bases, and 16 bases lay in between.

The chain uses TRBV5-4 and TRBJ1-2; D not resolved. CDR1 and CDR2 (germline): SGHNT, YYREEE (reference sequence). The CDR3 length is 13 residues. V lost 2 bases and J 3 bases, leaving 8 bases between the germline ends. The CDR3 loop reads CASSLAKDYGYTF. The CDR3 region has the DNA TGTGCCAGCAGCTTAGCCAAGGACTATGGCTACACCTTC. Using reference TRBV5-4 and TRBJ1-2 for the parts outside the CDR3, the full variable domain is ETGVTQSPTHLIKTRGQQVTLRCSSQSGHNTVSWYQQALGQGPQFIFQYYREEENGRGNFPPRFSGLQFPNYSSELNVNALELDDSALYLCASSLAKDYGYTFGSGTRLTVV.

The chain recombines TRBV14 with TRBJ2-7, with D maybe TRBD2 (5 bases). CDR3 length: 10 residues. V was trimmed by 8 bases and J by 7 bases, leaving 9 bases between them. Germline assignment: CDR1 SGHDN and CDR2 FVKESK. For the CDR3, the DNA is TGTGCCAGCGAGGGTTCTGAGCAGTACTTC. It encodes CASEGSEQYF. The full variable domain, completed using reference TRBV14 and TRBJ2-7, is EAGVTQFPSHSVIEKGQTVTLRCDPISGHDNLYWYRRVMGKEIKFLLHFVKESKQDESGMPNNRFLAERTGGTYSTLKVQPAELEDSGVYFCASEGSEQYFGPGTRLTVT.

The chain couples TRBV4-1 to TRBJ2-3; no reliable D call. The length of the CDR3 is 14 residues. In germline, CDR1 is MGHRA, CDR2 YSYEKL. V lost 3 bases, J lost 6 bases, and 13 bases lay in between. CDR3 bases: TGCGCCAGCAGCCAGCGACCGTTAGAGGATACGCAGTATTTT. This encodes CASSQRPLEDTQYF.

This chain joins TRBV12-3 or TRBV12-4 and TRBJ2-7, with 8 bases identical to TRBD1. The CDR3 has 13 residues. V dropped 5 bases and J dropped 3; count of bases not matched to a gene: 3. DNA of the CDR3: TGTGCCAGCAGTCCGGACAGGGACTACGAGCAGTACTTC. It specifies CASSPDRDYEQYF.

The J gene is TRBJ2-3, the V gene TRBV9, with TRBD2 as a possible D gene (7 bases). The CDR3 extends over 18 amino acids. Trimming took 1 base from V and 2 from J, leaving 20 bases between them. Germline V gene sequence: CDR1 SGDLS, CDR2 YYNGEE. The CDR3 reads CASSVSPGGRLITDTQYF. The CDR3 DNA reads TGTGCCAGCAGCGTAAGCCCCGGGGGGCGGCTAATCACAGATACGCAGTATTTT.

This chain links TRBV18 with TRBJ1-5; tentative D call: TRBD1 (6 bases). V lost 3 bases and J 4 bases, leaving 13 bases between the germline ends. CDR3 length: 15 amino acids. Germline CDR1 and CDR2: KGHSH and LQKENI. CDR3 in amino acids: CASSPATGSNQPQHF. The CDR3 region has the DNA TGTGCCAGCTCACCGGCGACAGGTAGTAATCAGCCCCAGCATTTT.